The T cell receptor (beta chain) described here comes from a study of blood T cell repertoires in COVID-19. Turning to the study itself: COVID-19 samples collected from the United States, Italy and Spain covered acute and convalescent phases.

Germline CDR1 is SGHRS and CDR2 is YFSETQ. The CDR3 runs 12 residues. V was clipped by 5 bases and J by 7 bases, with 12 bases between them. Original data processing: Nucleated cell number was recorded as an estimate derived from reference gene primer amplification. Here immunoSEQ multiplex PCR was the method, and the copy in TCRdb shows in-frame clones only, minus some. V, J and clone size are taken as reported in that table, and D and trimming were inferred from the DNA itself. The sample shows tens of thousands of clones, roughly 90% of them seen only once. Sequencing used peripheral blood. This TCR was recovered from a woman aged 60-70 years with active COVID-19. The chain joins TRBV5-1 to TRBJ1-1, with D hard to call. As DNA, the CDR3 is TGCGCCAGCAGGGATACAGCCCGTGAAGCTTTCTTT. It translates to CASRDTAREAFF.